Following are 6 T cell receptor beta chains from one sample sequenced in a study of blood T cell repertoires in COVID-19. TCRdb keeps only in-frame clones here, not all; method: immunoSEQ multiplex PCR. The data hold around 230,000 clones, with 81% observed a single time. Material for sequencing was peripheral blood. These receptors came from a woman of 80 years or more with acute or convalescent COVID-19.

The gene calls are TRBV10-2 and TRBJ1-1, with D possibly matching TRBD1 (5 bases). Germline CDR1 and CDR2: WSHSY and SAAADI. CDR3 size: 13 residues. Trimming stripped 1 base from V and 6 bases from J, with 9 bases between. The CDR3, as DNA: TGCGCCAGCAGTGAGTTGGCCAGGGCTGAAGCTTTCTTT. Translating gives CASSELARAEAFF.

This clone was detected only a few times. The chain links TRBV28 to TRBJ2-7, with a tentative D call TRBD2 (7 bases). Germline CDR1 MDHEN, CDR2 SYDVKM. Trimming cost V 4 bases and J 0 bases, with 10 bases left between them. The CDR3 is 14 amino acids. The CDR3 coding sequence is TGTGCCAGCAGTTGGGGGGGCCTCTCCTACGAGCAGTACTTC. This gives the protein CASSWGGLSYEQYF.

This clone was seen only a few times. The rearrangement joins TRBV7-9 to TRBJ1-5; D is undetermined. V dropped 1 base and J dropped 0 bases, with 4 bases sitting between them. The CDR3 loop spans 14 amino acids. Per germline, CDR1 SEHNR and CDR2 FQNEAQ (reference sequence). The CDR3 DNA reads as TGTGCCAGCAGCTTAGTAGATAGCAATCAGCCCCAGCATTTT. Translated: CASSLVDSNQPQHF.

This rearrangement joins TRBV5-1 to TRBJ1-5; 8 bases align to TRBD1. Germline V gives CDR1 SGHRS, CDR2 YFSETQ. The CDR3 extends over 15 amino acids. V gave up 3 bases and J gave up 5 bases; unmatched junction bases: 7. Here the CDR3 reads CASSSGTGRDQPQHF. CDR3 sequence (DNA): TGCGCCAGCAGCTCGGGGACAGGTAGGGATCAGCCCCAGCATTTT.

The chain couples TRBV5-1 to TRBJ2-3; 7 positions agree with TRBD1. J gave up 0 bases and V 3 bases, and 4 bases lay outside the gene matches. Per germline, CDR1 SGHRS and CDR2 YFSETQ. The CDR3 totals 15 residues. CDR3 protein: CASSYRQGSTDTQYF. CDR3 bases: TGCGCCAGCAGCTACCGACAGGGAAGCACAGATACGCAGTATTTT.

This CDR3 reads CASSLTNYQPQHF. The DNA of the CDR3 is TGTGCCAGTAGCTTGACAAATTATCAGCCCCAGCATTTT. The chain combines TRBV19 with TRBJ1-5; D ambiguous. Deletions cut 6 bases from V and 5 bases from J, with 11 bases between. CDR1 is LNHDA, CDR2 SQIVND, per germline (reference sequence). This CDR3 is built from 13 residues.